Listed below are T cell receptor beta chains from one sample, sequenced in a study of CD8 T cells in Susac syndrome. MiXCR, applied by TCRdb to the immunoSEQ multiplex PCR reads, yields one record per CDR3 protein. In the table there are around 20,000 distinct CDR3 sequences, around 96% of which are singletons. The sample was CD8+ T cells from PBMCs. Source of these receptors: a human donor in good health. CDR3s include the opening cysteine and the closing phenylalanine or tryptophan. D genes are given only for firm matches. Part of the rows lack a size; the others show once, few, many or a class for expanded clones.

TGTGCCAGTAAGGACTGGGACAGGGGGAACTATGGCTACACCTTC	CASKDWDRGNYGYTF	TRBV19	TRBJ1-2	NA	TRBD1
TGCAGCGTTGAGTCCGCTGAAGCTTTCTTT	CSVESAEAFF	TRBV29-1	TRBJ1-1	NA	NA
TGTGCCAGTAGTATTAGCGGGGAGTACTACGAGCAGTACTTC	CASSISGEYYEQYF	TRBV19	TRBJ2-7	NA	TRBD2
TGTGCCAGCAGCTCCACTCTACGGGGATATGGCTACACCTTC	CASSSTLRGYGYTF	TRBV7-9	TRBJ1-2	NA	NA
TGTGCCAGCAGTATATCCGTCGAGCAGTACTTC	CASSISVEQYF	TRBV28	TRBJ2-7	NA	NA
TGTGCCAGCAGTTTATCGGGCGGGAGTACGTTCTTC	CASSLSGGSTFF	TRBV28	TRBJ2-1	NA	TRBD2
TGCAGTGGACAGGGGAACTACAATGAGCAGTTCTTC	CSGQGNYNEQFF	TRBV20-1	TRBJ2-1	NA	TRBD1
TGCAGTGCTAGAGACGCCTTCGGGACTAGCGGAAGCACAGATACGCAGTATTTT	CSARDAFGTSGSTDTQYF	TRBV20-1	TRBJ2-3	NA	TRBD2
TGCGCCAGCAGCTTGGTGACAGGGGGCAACTACGAGCAGTACTTC	CASSLVTGGNYEQYF	TRBV5-1	TRBJ2-7	few	TRBD1
TGTGCCAGCTCACCCCTAGCCAAAAACATTCAGTACTTC	CASSPLAKNIQYF	TRBV18	TRBJ2-4	NA	NA
TGTGCCAGCAGCTCCCGACGGGGACTCAATGAGCAGTTCTTC	CASSSRRGLNEQFF	TRBV13	TRBJ2-1	NA	NA
TGCAGTGCACCAGGGTGGGCGGGAGATCCTAGCACAGATACGCAGTATTTT	CSAPGWAGDPSTDTQYF	TRBV20-1	TRBJ2-3	NA	TRBD2
TGTGCCACCAGTGACCCCCGGGACAACACCTACGAGCAGTACTTC	CATSDPRDNTYEQYF	TRBV24-1	TRBJ2-7	NA	NA
TGCAGTGCTAGCGTTACGAAATCGGGAGAGCAGTACTTC	CSASVTKSGEQYF	TRBV20-1	TRBJ2-7	NA	NA
TGTGCCAGCAGTTACGGTTCGTCTAGCGGATACACAGATACGCAGTATTTT	CASSYGSSSGYTDTQYF	TRBV6-5	TRBJ2-3	NA	TRBD2
TGTGCCAGCAGCCAAGTGTCTTCCCTAGCGGGACTATCGGCGGCCCAGTACTTC	CASSQVSSLAGLSAAQYF	TRBV3-1	TRBJ2-5	NA	TRBD2
TGCGCCAGCAGCTCAGGGACTAGCGGAGATACGCAGTATTTT	CASSSGTSGDTQYF	TRBV4-3	TRBJ2-3	NA	TRBD2
TGTGCCAGCACCAGATACCGGGACACAAGCACAGATACGCAGTATTTT	CASTRYRDTSTDTQYF	TRBV11-2	TRBJ2-3	NA	NA
TGTGCCACCAGCATTGGGGGGGAGGGGGCCCCATATGAGCAGTTCTTC	CATSIGGEGAPYEQFF	TRBV15	TRBJ2-1	NA	NA
TGTGCCGACCGGGTTACGTCTGGTGGCTACACCTTC	CADRVTSGGYTF	TRBV2	TRBJ1-2	NA	NA
TGTGCCAGCAGTTTTTTAATCCACACTAGCGTAAACTCCTACGAGCAGTACTTC	CASSFLIHTSVNSYEQYF	TRBV28	TRBJ2-7	few	TRBD2
TGTGCCAGCAGCTTAGACGGTGACTATGGCTACACCTTC	CASSLDGDYGYTF	TRBV13	TRBJ1-2	NA	NA
TGTGCCAGCAGTTGGGGACGGAGTTACGAGCAGTACTTC	CASSWGRSYEQYF	TRBV5-6	TRBJ2-7	NA	NA
TGTGCCAGTACAAATTTTGCTAGCAATCAGCCCCAGCATTTT	CASTNFASNQPQHF	TRBV19	TRBJ1-5	NA	NA
TGTGCCAGCAGTGGGGGAGATCCCTACGAGCAGTACTTC	CASSGGDPYEQYF	TRBV12-3/TRBV12-4	TRBJ2-7	NA	NA
TGTGCCAGCAGCTTAGGGGCAGGCTGGGGGGAGACCCAGTACTTC	CASSLGAGWGETQYF	TRBV13	TRBJ2-5	NA	NA
TGTGCCAGCGGCGGGAGTTGGGTACCTCACGAGCAGTACTTC	CASGGSWVPHEQYF	TRBV12-3/TRBV12-4	TRBJ2-7	NA	TRBD2
TGTGCCAGCACCTCCTGGGCCGGGGGGGACAATGAGCAGTTCTTC	CASTSWAGGDNEQFF	TRBV28	TRBJ2-1	NA	TRBD2
TGTGCCAGCAGTTCCGGATGGGATGGCACTGAAGCTTTCTTT	CASSSGWDGTEAFF	TRBV27	TRBJ1-1	NA	NA
TGTGCCATAGGGAGCGGGAACTCCTACAATGAGCAGTTCTTC	CAIGSGNSYNEQFF	TRBV12-3/TRBV12-4	TRBJ2-1	once	TRBD2
TGTGCCAGCAGTCCCCTCCTGTACAATGAGCAGTTCTTC	CASSPLLYNEQFF	TRBV6-5	TRBJ2-1	NA	NA
TGTGCCAGCAGCATACAGGGGGCGGTAGATACGCAGTATTTT	CASSIQGAVDTQYF	TRBV5-6	TRBJ2-3	NA	TRBD1
TGTGCCAGCTCACCTTTGTGGACGGAGACCCAGTACTTC	CASSPLWTETQYF	TRBV18	TRBJ2-5	NA	NA
TGTGCCAGCAGCCTACCCGGGCCGGCCTACAATGAGCAGTTCTTC	CASSLPGPAYNEQFF	TRBV2	TRBJ2-1	NA	NA
TGTGCCAGCAGCTTAGATCTAGCGGGACGCTACGAGCAGTACTTC	CASSLDLAGRYEQYF	TRBV7-9	TRBJ2-7	NA	TRBD2